Here is one TCR beta chain with its context. Its antigen is currently unknown. TCRdb recomputed calls from the 5' RACE reads with MiXCR, one row per CDR3 protein. In the table there are some 790,000 distinct CDR3 sequences, approximately 18% of which are singletons. CDR1 and CDR2 from the germline V gene are SGDLS and YYNGEE. Trimming cost V 3 bases and J 0 bases, with 10 bases left between them. The CDR3 spans 15 residues. This record belongs to a study of identical twins. Notes on the study in general: Abundant beta clonotypes from cord blood had fewer insertions, unlike memory repertoires, which showed none.

These same records also appear under a second study, on T cells expressing NK-cell markers. That work adds: Specificity for HCMV among expanded NKG2C+ T cell clones was not established.

The rearrangement joins TRBV9 to TRBJ1-3, with D unresolved. The clonotype comes from a woman in her late teens or twenties in good health. Sequenced sample: PBMCs. CDR3 DNA sequence: TGTGCCAGCAGCGAATTCGCTTCCTCTGGAAACACCATATATTTT. Translating it yields CASSEFASSGNTIYF.